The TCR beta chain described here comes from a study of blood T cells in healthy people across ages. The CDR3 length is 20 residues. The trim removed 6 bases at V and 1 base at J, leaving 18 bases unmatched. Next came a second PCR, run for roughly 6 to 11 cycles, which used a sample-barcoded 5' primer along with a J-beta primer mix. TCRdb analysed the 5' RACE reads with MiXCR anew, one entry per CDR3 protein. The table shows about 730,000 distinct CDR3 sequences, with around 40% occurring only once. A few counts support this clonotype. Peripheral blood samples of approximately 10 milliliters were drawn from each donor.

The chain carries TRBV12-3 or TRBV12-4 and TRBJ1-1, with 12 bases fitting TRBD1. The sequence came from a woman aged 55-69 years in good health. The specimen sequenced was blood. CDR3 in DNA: TGTGCCAGCAGCCTGGGGGGGTTGGGACAGGGGGCCGCTTGGAACACTGAAGCTTTCTTT. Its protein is CASSLGGLGQGAAWNTEAFF.